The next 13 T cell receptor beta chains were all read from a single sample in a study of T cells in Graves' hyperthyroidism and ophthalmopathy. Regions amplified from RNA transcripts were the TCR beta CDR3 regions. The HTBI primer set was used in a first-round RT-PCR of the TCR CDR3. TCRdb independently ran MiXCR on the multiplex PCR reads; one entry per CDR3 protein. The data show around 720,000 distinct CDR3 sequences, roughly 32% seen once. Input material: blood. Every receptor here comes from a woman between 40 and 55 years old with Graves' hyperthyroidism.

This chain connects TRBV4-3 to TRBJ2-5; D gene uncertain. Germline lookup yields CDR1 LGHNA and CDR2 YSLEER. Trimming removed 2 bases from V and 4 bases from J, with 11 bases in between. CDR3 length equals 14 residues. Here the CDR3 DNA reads TGCGCCAGCAGCCAAAACATGGAACCAGAGACCCAGTACTTC. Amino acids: CASSQNMEPETQYF.

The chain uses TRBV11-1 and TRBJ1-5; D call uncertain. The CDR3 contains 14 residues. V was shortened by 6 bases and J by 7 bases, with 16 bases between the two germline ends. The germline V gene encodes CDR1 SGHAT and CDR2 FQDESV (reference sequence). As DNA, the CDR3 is TGTGCCAGCAGTTACTCGACGAGAAGCCAGCCCCAGCATTTT. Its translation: CASSYSTRSQPQHF.

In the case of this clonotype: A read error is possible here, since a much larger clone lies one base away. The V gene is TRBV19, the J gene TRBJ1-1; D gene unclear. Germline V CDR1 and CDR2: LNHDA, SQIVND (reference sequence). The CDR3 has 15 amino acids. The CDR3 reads CASSISGRPNAEAFF. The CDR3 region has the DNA TGTGCCAGTAGTATAAGTGGACGGCCGAACGCTGAAGCTTTCTTT.

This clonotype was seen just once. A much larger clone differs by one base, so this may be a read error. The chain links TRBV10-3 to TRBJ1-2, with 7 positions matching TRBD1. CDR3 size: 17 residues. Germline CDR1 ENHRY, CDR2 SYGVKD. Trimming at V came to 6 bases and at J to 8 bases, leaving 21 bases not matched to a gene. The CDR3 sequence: CAISPSPTGVQGQGYTF. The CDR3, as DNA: TGTGCCATCAGCCCAAGCCCTACTGGGGTACAGGGGCAAGGCTACACCTTC.

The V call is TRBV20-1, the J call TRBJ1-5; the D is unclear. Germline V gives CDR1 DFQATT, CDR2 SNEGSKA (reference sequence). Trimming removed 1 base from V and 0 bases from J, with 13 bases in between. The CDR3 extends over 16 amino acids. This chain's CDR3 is CSARAVSADSNQPQHF. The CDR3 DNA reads TGCAGTGCTAGAGCCGTTTCAGCCGATAGCAATCAGCCCCAGCATTTT.

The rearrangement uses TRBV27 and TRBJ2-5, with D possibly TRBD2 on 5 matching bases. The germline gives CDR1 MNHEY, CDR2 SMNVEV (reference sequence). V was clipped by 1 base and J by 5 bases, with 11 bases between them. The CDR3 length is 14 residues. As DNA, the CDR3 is TGTGCCAGCAGTTTATTGGGAGATATGGAGACCCAGTACTTC. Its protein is CASSLLGDMETQYF.

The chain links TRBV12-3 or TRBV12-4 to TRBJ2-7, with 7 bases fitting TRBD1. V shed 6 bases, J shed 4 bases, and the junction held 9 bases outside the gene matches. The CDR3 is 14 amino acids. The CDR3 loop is CASSQVWGQYEQYF. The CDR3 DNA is TGTGCCAGCAGCCAAGTCTGGGGACAGTACGAGCAGTACTTC.

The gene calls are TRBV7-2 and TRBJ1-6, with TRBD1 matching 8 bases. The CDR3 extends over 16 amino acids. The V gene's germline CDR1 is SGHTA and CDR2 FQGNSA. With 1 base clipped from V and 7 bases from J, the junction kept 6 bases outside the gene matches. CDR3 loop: CASSLGGQVLNSPLHF. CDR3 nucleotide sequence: TGTGCCAGCAGCTTAGGGGGACAGGTTTTGAATTCACCCCTCCACTTT.

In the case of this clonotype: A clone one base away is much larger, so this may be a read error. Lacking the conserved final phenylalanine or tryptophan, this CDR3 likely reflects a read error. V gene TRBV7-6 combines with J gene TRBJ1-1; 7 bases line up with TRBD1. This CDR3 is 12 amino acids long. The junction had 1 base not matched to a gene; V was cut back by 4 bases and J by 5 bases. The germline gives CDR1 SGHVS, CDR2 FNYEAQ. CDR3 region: CASSSTGTEAFL. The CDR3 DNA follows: TGTGCCAGCAGCTCGACAGGGACTGAAGCTTTCCTT.

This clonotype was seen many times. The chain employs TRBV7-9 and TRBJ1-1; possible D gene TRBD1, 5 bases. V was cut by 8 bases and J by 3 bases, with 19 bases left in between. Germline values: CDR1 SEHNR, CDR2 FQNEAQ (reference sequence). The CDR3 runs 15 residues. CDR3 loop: CASRVGGEGYTEAFF. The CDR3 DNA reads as TGTGCCAGCCGCGTCGGAGGGGAAGGCTACACTGAAGCTTTCTTT.

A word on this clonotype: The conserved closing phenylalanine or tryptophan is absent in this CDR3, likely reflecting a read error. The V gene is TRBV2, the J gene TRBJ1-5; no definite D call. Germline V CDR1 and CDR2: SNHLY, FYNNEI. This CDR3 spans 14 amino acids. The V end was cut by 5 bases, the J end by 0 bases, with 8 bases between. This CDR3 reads CASSLVLSNQPQHS. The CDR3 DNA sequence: TGTGCCAGCAGTTTAGTCCTTAGCAATCAGCCCCAGCATTCT.

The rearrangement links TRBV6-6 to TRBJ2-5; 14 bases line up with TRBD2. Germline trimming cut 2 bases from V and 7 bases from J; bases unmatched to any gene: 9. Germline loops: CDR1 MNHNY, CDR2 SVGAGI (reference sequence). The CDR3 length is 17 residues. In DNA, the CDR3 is TGTGCCAGCAGTTACGGGGGACTAGCGGGAGAATGGGGGACCCAGTACTTC. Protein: CASSYGGLAGEWGTQYF.

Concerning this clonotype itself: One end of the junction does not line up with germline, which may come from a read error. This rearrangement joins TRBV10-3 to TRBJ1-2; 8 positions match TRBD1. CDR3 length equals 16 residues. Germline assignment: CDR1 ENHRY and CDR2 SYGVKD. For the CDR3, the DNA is TGTGCCAGCAGTTACTCGAATCCGGGACAGGCCTATGGCTACACCTTC. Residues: CASSYSNPGQAYGYTF.